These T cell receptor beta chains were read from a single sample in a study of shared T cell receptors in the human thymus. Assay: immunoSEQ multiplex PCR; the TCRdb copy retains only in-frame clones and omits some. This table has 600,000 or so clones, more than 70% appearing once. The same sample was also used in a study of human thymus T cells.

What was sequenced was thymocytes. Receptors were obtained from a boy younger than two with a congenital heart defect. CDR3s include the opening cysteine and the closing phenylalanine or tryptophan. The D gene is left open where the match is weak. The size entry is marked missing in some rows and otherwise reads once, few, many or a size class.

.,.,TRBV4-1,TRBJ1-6,TGCGCCAGCAGCCAAGCAGGGCGCTCCTATAATTCCCCCCTCCACTTT,CASSQAGRSYNSPLHF
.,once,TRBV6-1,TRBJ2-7,TGTGCCAGCAGTGAAGTAGGCACTAGTTTTTACGAGCAGTACTTC,CASSEVGTSFYEQYF
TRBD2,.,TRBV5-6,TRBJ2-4,TGTGCCAGCAGCTTGCGTTGGCGGGGGGGGCGGGGAGACATTCAGTACTTC,CASSLRWRGGRGDIQYF
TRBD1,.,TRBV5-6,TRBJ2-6,TGTGCCAGCAGCCCTAGGACAGGGCTTTGGTCCGGGGCCAACGTCCTGACTTTC,CASSPRTGLWSGANVLTF
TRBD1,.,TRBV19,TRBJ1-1,TGTGCCAGTAGCACAGGGGTAGGAGACACTGAAGCTTTCTTT,CASSTGVGDTEAFF
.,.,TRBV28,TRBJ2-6,TGTGCCAGCAGGGGTGGGGCCTCTGGGGCCAACGTCCTGACTTTC,CASRGGASGANVLTF
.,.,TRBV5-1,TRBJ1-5,TGCGCCAGCAGCTTGGATCAGGGTCGCAATCAGCCCCAGCATTTT,CASSLDQGRNQPQHF
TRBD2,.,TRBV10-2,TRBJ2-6,TGCGCCAGTACTTTAGCGGGGGGGCCGTCCCCTGGGGCCAACGTCCTGACTTTC,CASTLAGGPSPGANVLTF
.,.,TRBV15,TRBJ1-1,TGTGCCACCCTCAGGGGCAGTGAAGCTTTCTTT,CATLRGSEAFF
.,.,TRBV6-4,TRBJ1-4,TGTGCCAGCAGTGACCGAGGGGGTCTTAATGAAAAACTGTTTTTT,CASSDRGGLNEKLFF
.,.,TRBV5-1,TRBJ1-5,TGCGCCAGCAGCTTGGTGGGGGGACAGCCCCAGCATTTT,CASSLVGGQPQHF
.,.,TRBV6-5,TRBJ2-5,TGTGCCAGCAGTTACCGGACACAAGAGACCCAGTACTTC,CASSYRTQETQYF
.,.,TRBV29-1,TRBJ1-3,TGCAGCGTTGAAGCGGGACACACTGGAAACACCATATATTTT,CSVEAGHTGNTIYF
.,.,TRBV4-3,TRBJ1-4,TGCGCCAGCAGCCAATCTCAGATACCTAATGAAAAACTGTTTTTT,CASSQSQIPNEKLFF
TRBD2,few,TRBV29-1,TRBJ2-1,TGCAGCGTTGATAAACTAGCGGGGGGACCAAACTACAATGAGCAGTTCTTC,CSVDKLAGGPNYNEQFF
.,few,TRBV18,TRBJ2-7,TGTGCCAGCTCACCTTACACCTCCTACGAGCAGTACTTC,CASSPYTSYEQYF
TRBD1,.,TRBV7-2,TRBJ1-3,TGTGCCAGCAGCTTAGCCAAGGACAGGGAAGGAGCTGGAAACACCATATATTTT,CASSLAKDREGAGNTIYF
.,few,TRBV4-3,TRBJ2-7,TGCGCCAGCAGCCAAGATCAAAGGAGGGACCCTTACGAGCAGTACTTC,CASSQDQRRDPYEQYF
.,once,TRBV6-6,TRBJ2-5,TGTGCCAGCAGCCCCTTCCAGGCAGAGACCCAGTACTTC,CASSPFQAETQYF
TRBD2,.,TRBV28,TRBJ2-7,TGTGCCAGCAGCCTGGGGGGACTAGCGGCTAGGGAGCAGTACTTC,CASSLGGLAAREQYF
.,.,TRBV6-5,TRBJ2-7,TGTGCCAGCAGGGAGGGACAGTCCTACGAGCAGTACTTC,CASREGQSYEQYF
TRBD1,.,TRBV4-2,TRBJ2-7,TGTGCCAGCAGCCCCCGGGACAGGGTCTACGAGCAGTACTTC,CASSPRDRVYEQYF
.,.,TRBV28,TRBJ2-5,TGTGCCAGCAGCAGGCTGCAAGAGACCCAGTACTTC,CASSRLQETQYF
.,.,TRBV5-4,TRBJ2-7,TGTGCCAGCAGCTTGGGCAGTTCCTACGAGCAGTACTTC,CASSLGSSYEQYF
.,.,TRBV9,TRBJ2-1,TGTGCCAGCAGCGTAGAGGCGAGGGGGAGAGACAATGAGCAGTTCTTC,CASSVEARGRDNEQFF
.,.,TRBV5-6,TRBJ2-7,TGTGCCAGCAGCTCCCTCAAGCCCCCAGGGGGGCCCTACGAGCAGTACTTC,CASSSLKPPGGPYEQYF
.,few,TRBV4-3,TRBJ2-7,TGCGCCAGCAGCCACCGACAGGCATCAGAGCAGTACTTC,CASSHRQASEQYF
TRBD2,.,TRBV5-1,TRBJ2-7,TGCGCCAGCACCCAAGTGACTAGCGGGGGCTACTGGGAGCAGTACTTC,CASTQVTSGGYWEQYF
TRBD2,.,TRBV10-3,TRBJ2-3,TGTGCCATCAGTGGATCAGGGGATCTAGCGGGAGCGAAACCCACAGATACGCAGTATTTT,CAISGSGDLAGAKPTDTQYF
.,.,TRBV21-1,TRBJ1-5,TGTGCCACCATCAATCAGCCCCAGCATTTT,CATINQPQHF